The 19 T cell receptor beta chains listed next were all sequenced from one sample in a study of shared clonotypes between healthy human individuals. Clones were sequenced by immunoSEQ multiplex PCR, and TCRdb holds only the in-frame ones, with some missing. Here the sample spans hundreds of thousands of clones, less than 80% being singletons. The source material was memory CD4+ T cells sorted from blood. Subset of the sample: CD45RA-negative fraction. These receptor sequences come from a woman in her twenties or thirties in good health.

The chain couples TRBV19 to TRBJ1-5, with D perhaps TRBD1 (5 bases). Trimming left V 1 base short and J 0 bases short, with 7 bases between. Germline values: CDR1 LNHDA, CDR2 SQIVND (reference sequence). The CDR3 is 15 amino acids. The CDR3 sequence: CASSIGGTSNQPQHF. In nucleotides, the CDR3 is TGTGCCAGTAGTATAGGGGGGACTAGCAATCAGCCCCAGCATTTT. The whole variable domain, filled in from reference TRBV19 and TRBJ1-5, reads DGGITQSPKYLFRKEGQNVTLSCEQNLNHDAMYWYRQDPGQGLRLIYYSQIVNDFQKGDIAEGYSVSREKKESFPLTVTSAQKNPTAFYLCASSIGGTSNQPQHFGDGTRLSIL.

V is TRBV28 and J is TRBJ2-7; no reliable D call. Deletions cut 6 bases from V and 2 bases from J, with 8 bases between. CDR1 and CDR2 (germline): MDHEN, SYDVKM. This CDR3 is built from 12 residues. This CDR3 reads CASSQTPYEQYF. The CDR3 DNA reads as TGTGCCAGCAGCCAGACCCCCTACGAGCAGTACTTC.

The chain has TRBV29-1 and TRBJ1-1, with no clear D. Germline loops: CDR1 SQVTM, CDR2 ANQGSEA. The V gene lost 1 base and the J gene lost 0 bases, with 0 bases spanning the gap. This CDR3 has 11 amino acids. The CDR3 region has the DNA TGCAGCGTTGAAGTGAACACTGAAGCTTTCTTT. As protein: CSVEVNTEAFF.

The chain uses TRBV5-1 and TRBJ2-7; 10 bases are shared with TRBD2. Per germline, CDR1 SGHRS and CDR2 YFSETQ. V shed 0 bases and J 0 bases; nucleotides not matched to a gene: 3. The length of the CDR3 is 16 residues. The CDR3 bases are TGCGCCAGCAGCTTGGGCTCTAGCGGGAGCTCCTACGAGCAGTACTTC. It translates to CASSLGSSGSSYEQYF. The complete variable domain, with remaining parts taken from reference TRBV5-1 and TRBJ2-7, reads KAGVTQTPRYLIKTRGQQVTLSCSPISGHRSVSWYQQTPGQGLQFLFEYFSETQRNKGNFPGRFSGRQFSNSRSEMNVSTLELGDSALYLCASSLGSSGSSYEQYFGPGTRLTVT.

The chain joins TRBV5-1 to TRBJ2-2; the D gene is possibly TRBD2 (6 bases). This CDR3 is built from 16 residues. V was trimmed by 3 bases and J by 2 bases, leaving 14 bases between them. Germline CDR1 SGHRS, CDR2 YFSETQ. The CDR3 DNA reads TGCGCCAGCAGCTCCCGACTAGACTTAAACACCGGGGAGCTGTTTTTT. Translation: CASSSRLDLNTGELFF.

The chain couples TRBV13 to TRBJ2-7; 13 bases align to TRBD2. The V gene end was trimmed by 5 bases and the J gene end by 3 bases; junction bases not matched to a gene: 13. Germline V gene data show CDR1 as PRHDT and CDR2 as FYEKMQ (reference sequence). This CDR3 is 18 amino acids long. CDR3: CASSRTSGRVGMGYEQYF. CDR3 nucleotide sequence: TGTGCCAGCAGCAGGACTAGCGGGAGAGTTGGTATGGGCTACGAGCAGTACTTC.

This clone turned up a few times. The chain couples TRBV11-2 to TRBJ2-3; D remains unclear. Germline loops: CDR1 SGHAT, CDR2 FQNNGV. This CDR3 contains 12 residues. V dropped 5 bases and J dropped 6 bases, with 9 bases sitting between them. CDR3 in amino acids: CASSQYTDTQYF. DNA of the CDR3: TGTGCCAGCAGCCAATACACGGATACGCAGTATTTT.

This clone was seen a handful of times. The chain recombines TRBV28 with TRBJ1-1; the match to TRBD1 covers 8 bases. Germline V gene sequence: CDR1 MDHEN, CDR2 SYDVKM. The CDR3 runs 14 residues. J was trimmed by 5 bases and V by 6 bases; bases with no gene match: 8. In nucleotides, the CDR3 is TGTGCCAGCAGACAGCCGGACAGGGCGACTGAAGCTTTCTTT. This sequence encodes CASRQPDRATEAFF.

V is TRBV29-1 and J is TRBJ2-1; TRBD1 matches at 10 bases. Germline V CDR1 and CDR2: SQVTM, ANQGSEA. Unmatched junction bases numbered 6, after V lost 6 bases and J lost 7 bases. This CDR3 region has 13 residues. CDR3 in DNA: TGCAGCGTAGACAGGGGGCGCATGAATGAGCAGTTCTTC. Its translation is CSVDRGRMNEQFF.

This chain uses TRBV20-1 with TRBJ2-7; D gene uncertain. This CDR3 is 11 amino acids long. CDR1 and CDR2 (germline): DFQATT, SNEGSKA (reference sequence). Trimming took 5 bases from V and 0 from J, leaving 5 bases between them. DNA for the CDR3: TGCAGTGCTGTAAGCTCCTACGAGCAGTACTTC. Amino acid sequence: CSAVSSYEQYF.

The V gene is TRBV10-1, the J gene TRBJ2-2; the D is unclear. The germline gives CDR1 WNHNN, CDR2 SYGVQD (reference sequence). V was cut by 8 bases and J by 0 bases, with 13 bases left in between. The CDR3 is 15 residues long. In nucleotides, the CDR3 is TGCGCCAGCTACCAGACCACAGCGAACACCGGGGAGCTGTTTTTT. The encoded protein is CASYQTTANTGELFF.

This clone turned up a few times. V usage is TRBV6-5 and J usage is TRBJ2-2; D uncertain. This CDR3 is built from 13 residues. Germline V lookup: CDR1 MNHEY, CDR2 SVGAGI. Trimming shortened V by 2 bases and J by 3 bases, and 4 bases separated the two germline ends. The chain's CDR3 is CASSYDYTGELFF. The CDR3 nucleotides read TGTGCCAGCAGTTACGATTACACCGGGGAGCTGTTTTTT.

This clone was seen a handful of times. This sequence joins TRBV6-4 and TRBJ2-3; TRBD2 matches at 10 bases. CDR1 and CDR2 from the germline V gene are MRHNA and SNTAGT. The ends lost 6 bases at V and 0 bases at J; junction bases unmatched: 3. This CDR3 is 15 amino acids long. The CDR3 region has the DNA TGTGCCAGCAGCATGACTAGCGGGAGCACAGATACGCAGTATTTT. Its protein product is CASSMTSGSTDTQYF.

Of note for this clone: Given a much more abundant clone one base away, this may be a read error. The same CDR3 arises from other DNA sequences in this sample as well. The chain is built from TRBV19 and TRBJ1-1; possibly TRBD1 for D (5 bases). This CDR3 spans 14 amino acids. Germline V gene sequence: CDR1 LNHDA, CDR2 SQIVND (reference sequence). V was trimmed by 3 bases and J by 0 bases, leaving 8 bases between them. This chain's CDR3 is CASSIKGMNTEAFF. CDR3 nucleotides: TGTGCCAGTAGTATTAAGGGGATGAACACTGAAGCTTTCTTT.

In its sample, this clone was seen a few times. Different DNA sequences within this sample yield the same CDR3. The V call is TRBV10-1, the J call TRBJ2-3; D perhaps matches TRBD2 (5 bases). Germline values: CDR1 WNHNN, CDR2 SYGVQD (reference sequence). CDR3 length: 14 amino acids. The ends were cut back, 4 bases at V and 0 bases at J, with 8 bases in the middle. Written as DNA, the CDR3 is TGCGCCAGCAGTGTGACGGGGAGCACAGATACGCAGTATTTT. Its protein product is CASSVTGSTDTQYF.

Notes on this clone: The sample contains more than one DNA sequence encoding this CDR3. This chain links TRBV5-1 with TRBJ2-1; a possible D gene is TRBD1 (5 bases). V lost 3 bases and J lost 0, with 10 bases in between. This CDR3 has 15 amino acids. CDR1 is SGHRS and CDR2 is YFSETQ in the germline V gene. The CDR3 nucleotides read TGCGCCAGCAGCTCAGACAGCTCCTCCTACAATGAGCAGTTCTTC. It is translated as CASSSDSSSYNEQFF.

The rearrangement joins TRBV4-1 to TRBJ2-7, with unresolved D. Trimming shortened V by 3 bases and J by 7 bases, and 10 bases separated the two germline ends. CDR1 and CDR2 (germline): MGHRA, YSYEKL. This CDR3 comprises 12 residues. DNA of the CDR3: TGCGCCAGCAGCCACCCCCGAGGTGAGCAGTACTTC. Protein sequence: CASSHPRGEQYF.

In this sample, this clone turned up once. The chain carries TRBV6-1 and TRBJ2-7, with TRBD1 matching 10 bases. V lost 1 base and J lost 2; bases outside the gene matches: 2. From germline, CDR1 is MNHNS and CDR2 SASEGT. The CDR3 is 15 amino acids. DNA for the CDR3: TGTGCCAGCAGTGAAGGGACAGGGGGAGCCTACGAGCAGTACTTC. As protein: CASSEGTGGAYEQYF.

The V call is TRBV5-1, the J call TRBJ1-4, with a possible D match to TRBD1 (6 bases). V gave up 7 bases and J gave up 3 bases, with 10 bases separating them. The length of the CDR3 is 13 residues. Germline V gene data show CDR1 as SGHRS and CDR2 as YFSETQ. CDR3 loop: CASRGASNEKLFF. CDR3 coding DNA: TGCGCCAGCCGGGGGGCTTCTAATGAAAAACTGTTTTTT.